This record concerns one T cell receptor beta chain sequence. What this receptor recognizes is not known. Per-base qualities were not stored, and no clone one base away is much larger. To sequence the TCRbeta CDR3 region, genomic DNA was isolated from the sorted cells. The immunoSEQ Assay was used for sequencing of TCRbeta CDR3 regions. What TCRdb holds here is the immuneACCESS table cut down to in-frame rearrangements. Part of the clones is not present; checked against another copy, under half of the missing clones reflect an unresolved V gene, and the others are unexplained. This sample lists about 78,000 clones; almost 95% were detected once. The ten largest account for approximately 3% of the sample. The data are from a study of OX40 agonist ivuxolimab in advanced cancers. Turning to the overall study: The costimulatory receptor OX40 (CD134) was targeted by ivuxolimab, a fully human IgG2 agonistic monoclonal antibody. Intravenous ivuxolimab was administered to patients every 2 weeks at six dose levels: 0.01, 0.1, 0.3, 1.5, 3 and 10 mg/kg. The paper describes the monotherapy dose-escalation part (N of about 50 patients) of the phase I trial of ivuxolimab. Peripheral TCRbeta sequencing aimed to test whether ivuxolimab altered TCR sequence diversity and caused clonal T-cell expansion. Patients were allowed to have had prior anti-PD-1, anti-PD-L1 or anti-CTLA-4 therapy, and less than 45% of the dose-escalation patients had previously received checkpoint inhibitors. Partial responses were achieved by three dose-escalation patients, of whom one had hepatocellular carcinoma and two had cutaneous melanoma. Of the 50 to 55 patients in dose escalation, about 20 had hepatocellular carcinoma, some 15 had melanoma, 9 had renal cell carcinoma and 9 had head and neck cancer. In the dose-escalation cohort, roughly 80% of patients were male, and the mean age was approximately 64 years, with a range of roughly 20 to 79. Here is what the overall study found, with its caveats: Low levels of normalized T-cell clonal expansion were also shown by some nonresponding patients. In the 0.1-3.0 mg/kg groups, partial responders had among the lowest normalized peripheral clonal expansion, particularly in CD8+ T cells. After ivuxolimab, expanded clones were on average more numerous among CD8+ T cells than among CD4+ T cells. The antigen specificity of the peripheral T cells that underwent clonal expansion was not determined. At doses of 0.1 to 3.0 mg/kg, clonal expansion of both CD4+ and CD8+ T cells in blood was seen between baseline and week 6.

The trial excluded patients who had a history of autoimmune disease or who were on systemic immunosuppression. Peripheral blood for TCR sequencing was drawn from every dose cohort at baseline, at cycle 4 day 1 and at cycle 7 day 1. The samples were drawn from a first-in-human, open-label, multicenter phase I dose-escalation trial of ivuxolimab. The trial enrolled adults with locally advanced or metastatic head and neck squamous cell, hepatocellular, melanoma or renal cell carcinoma. CD4+ and CD8+ T cells were sorted separately from peripheral blood before TCR sequencing. The germline V and J ends show losses of 3 bases and 0 bases respectively, and no gene match explains 8 bases of the junction. The CDR3 starts with the cysteine, ends with the phenylalanine, and has 16 residues. The retained sequence is limited to the CDR3, 48 bases, with the frame set at the first base. The germline V gene encodes CDR1 SGHTA and CDR2 FQGNSA.

The source of this sequence is an adult with an advanced solid tumor such as melanoma, head and neck, liver or kidney cancer. The sequences come from CD4+ or CD8+ T cells sorted from blood, collected in a trial of the OX40 agonist ivuxolimab. The chain is encoded by TRBV7-2 joined to TRBJ2-7, and 7 junctional nucleotides match TRBD2. The CDR3 here reads CASSFQAGPSSYEQYF. The nucleotide sequence reads as follows: TGTGCCAGCAGCTTTCAAGCGGGGCCCTCCTCCTACGAGCAGTACTTC.